This T cell receptor (beta chain) was captured in a study of shared clonotypes between healthy human individuals. General study points: Memory subsets generally showed lower estimated richness than naive subsets. It was the non-shared clonotypes that had lower generation probabilities than clonotypes shared by all four donors.

This clone showed up just once. Its antigen remains unidentified. Per the germline V gene, CDR1 is ENHRY and CDR2 is SYGVKD. CDR3 length: 16 residues. The junction had 10 bases not matched to a gene; V was cut back by 3 bases and J by 6 bases. The protocol was immunoSEQ multiplex PCR, while the TCRdb copy is restricted to in-frame clones and leaves out a portion. The table includes about 1 million clones, under 80% detected once. This rearrangement joins TRBV10-3 to TRBJ2-1; TRBD1 aligns across 8 bases. The sequenced material came from memory CD4+ T cells sorted from blood. Noted subset: CD45RA-negative fraction. The clonotype comes from a man between 18 and 35 years old in good health. CDR3: CAISERQGMEGNEQFF. For the CDR3, the DNA is TGTGCCATCAGTGAAAGACAGGGGATGGAAGGCAATGAGCAGTTCTTC.